These 18 T cell receptor beta chains came from one sample sequenced in a study of T cell clonality in common variable immunodeficiency. The repertoire was sequenced with immunoSEQ multiplex PCR; TCRdb's copy has only in-frame clones and lacks some. The sample lists about 42,000 clones, none appearing once, the ten largest making up about 1.3%. Specimen: peripheral blood mononuclear cells. Source of these receptors: a person aged 18 to 75 in good health.

This clone was found many times. Sequencing ends 3 residues short of the CDR3 end; the germline J gene provides the rest. V and J are TRBV18 and TRBJ2-1, with D possibly TRBD2 on 5 matching bases. This CDR3 is 16 amino acids long. With 3 bases removed from V and 0 bases from J, the gap between germline ends came to 12 bases. Per germline, CDR1 KGHSH and CDR2 LQKENI. The CDR3 protein is CASSPSSAASYNEQFF. The sequenced CDR3 bases are TGTGCCAGCTCACCCTCTTCAGCGGCCTCCTACAATGAG.

As concerns this clone: The DNA ends 3 residues before the CDR3 does, and the rest of the CDR3 is filled in from the germline J gene. V gene TRBV19 combines with J gene TRBJ1-2, with 7 positions matching TRBD1. The germline V gene encodes CDR1 LNHDA and CDR2 SQIVND (reference sequence). CDR3 length: 12 amino acids. The sequenced CDR3 bases are TGTGCCAGTAGCTCGACAGGGAATGAC. Encoded protein: CASSSTGND. The full CDR3 protein is CASSSTGNDYTF.

This clone showed up many times. The read terminates 3 residues before the CDR3 end, so the remaining end is supplied by the germline J gene. This chain connects TRBV5-1 to TRBJ2-2; possible D gene TRBD1, 5 bases. The CDR3 sequence is 15 residues long. The V end was cut by 2 bases, the J end by 1 base, with 9 bases between. CDR1 and CDR2 (germline): SGHRS, YFSETQ. CDR3 amino acids: CASSLFRENTGELFF. The part of the CDR3 DNA that was read is TGCGCCAGCAGCTTATTCAGGGAGAACACCGGGGAG.

This clone has ten or more counts. Read coverage stops 3 residues before the CDR3 terminus; the germline J gene supplies the remainder. This chain joins TRBV7-6 and TRBJ2-5, with 10 bases that match TRBD2. In germline, CDR1 is SGHVS, CDR2 FNYEAQ. Germline trimming cut 1 base from V and 2 bases from J; bases unmatched to any gene: 4. The length of the CDR3 is 16 residues. CDR3 bases read: TGTGCCAGCAGCTTAGTGTTAGCGGGAGGTCAAGAGACC. The encoded protein is CASSLVLAGGQET. The complete CDR3 sequence is CASSLVLAGGQETQYF.

This clone was recorded at least ten times. Read data end 3 residues before the CDR3 end; the end is taken from the germline J gene. The chain is built from TRBV7-2 and TRBJ1-6; 7 nucleotides agree with TRBD1. V dropped 8 bases and J dropped 4; count of bases not matched to a gene: 2. Germline lookup yields CDR1 SGHTA and CDR2 FQGNSA. CDR3 length: 13 amino acids. The part of the CDR3 DNA that was read is TGTGCCAGCGGGACAGAGTATAATTCACCC. Protein: CASGTEYNSP. The full CDR3 protein reads CASGTEYNSPLHF.

This clone was observed at least ten times. Germline is not matched at one junction end, which may reflect a read error. The read is 3 residues too short to cover the CDR3 end, so that end is filled in from the germline J gene. The V and J genes are TRBV4-2 and TRBJ2-7; TRBD2 matches at 10 bases. This CDR3 is built from 15 residues. In germline, CDR1 is LGHNA, CDR2 YNFKEQ. The sequenced part of the CDR3 DNA is TGCGCCAGCAGCCAAGGAGGGACTAGCGCGTACGAG. Translating it yields CASSQGGTSAYE. The full CDR3 reads CASSQGGTSAYEQYF.

There are many counts of this clone. Read coverage stops 3 residues before the CDR3 terminus; the germline J gene supplies the remainder. V and J are TRBV12-3 or TRBV12-4 and TRBJ2-7; D might be TRBD2 (6 bases). V was pared by 3 bases and J by 6 bases, with 18 bases between. This CDR3 is built from 15 residues. CDR3 bases read: TGTGCCAGCAGTTTTCAGGCTAGCGTCCCGGGCGAG. Translated, it gives CASSFQASVPGE. The whole CDR3 reads CASSFQASVPGEQYF.

This clone has a count of ten or more. The CDR3 end falls 3 residues outside the read, so it is completed with the germline J gene. The chain is built from TRBV24-1 and TRBJ2-3, with a possible D match to TRBD1 (5 bases). The CDR3 loop spans 14 amino acids. V shed 9 bases and J shed 1 base, with 13 bases lying between them. Germline V lookup: CDR1 KGHDR, CDR2 SFDVKD. Partial CDR3 DNA: TGTGCCACCTCGACAGTTGGGGGCACAGATACG. Amino acids: CATSTVGGTDT. The full CDR3 protein reads CATSTVGGTDTQYF.

At least ten counts were recorded for this clone. At one end the junction does not follow the germline gene, possibly because of a read error. The observed sequence ends 3 residues before the CDR3 terminus, with the missing tail filled in from the germline J gene. The chain couples TRBV4-2 to TRBJ2-7; D gene unclear. CDR1 is LGHNA and CDR2 is YNFKEQ in the germline V gene. The CDR3 totals 14 residues. This chain's CDR3 is CASSQGPRSYEQYF. The covered CDR3 bases are TGCGCCAGCAGCCAAGGTCCCCGTTCCTACGAG.

This clone was recorded many times. The read ends 3 residues shy of where the CDR3 ends; the end is completed using the germline J gene. V gene TRBV5-6 combines with J gene TRBJ1-2; no firm D call. Trimming left V 0 bases short and J 0 bases short, with 9 bases between. Germline V CDR1 and CDR2: SGHDT, YYEEEE. The CDR3 has 15 residues. The CDR3 DNA, read in part, is TGTGCCAGCAGCTTGGGAAGGGTATCTAACTATGGC. Protein product: CASSLGRVSNYG. The full CDR3 protein reads CASSLGRVSNYGYTF.

This clone was detected ten times or more. The missing CDR3 end, 3 residues past where the read stops, is filled in from the germline J gene. The V call is TRBV15, the J call TRBJ1-4; perhaps TRBD1 as D (6 bases). Trimming stripped 2 bases from V and 0 bases from J, with 13 bases between. Germline V gene lookup returns CDR1 LNHNV and CDR2 YYDKDF (reference sequence). This CDR3 comprises 17 residues. CDR3 DNA, as far as it was read: TGTGCCACCAGCAGACCGATGGACAGCACAACTAATGAAAAA. Its protein is CATSRPMDSTTNEK. The whole CDR3 sequence is CATSRPMDSTTNEKLFF.

This clone was seen at least ten times. With the read ending 3 residues before the CDR3 end, the germline J gene is used to fill in that end. The V and J genes are TRBV29-1 and TRBJ1-2; TRBD1 matches at 9 bases. The J segment lost 6 bases and the V segment lost 8 bases, leaving 10 bases of the junction unmatched. Germline CDR1 and CDR2: SQVTM and ANQGSEA. There are 13 residues in the CDR3. The CDR3 sequence: CSSKGTGWNGYTF. The sequenced CDR3 bases are TGCAGCTCTAAGGGGACAGGGTGGAATGGC. The whole variable domain, filled in from reference TRBV29-1 and TRBJ1-2, reads SAVISQKPSRDICQRGTSLTIQCQVDSQVTMMFWYRQQPGQSLTLIATANQGSEATYESGFVIDKFPISRPNLTFSTLTVSNMSPEDSSIYLCSSKGTGWNGYTFGSGTRLTVV.

This clone was counted at least ten times. The observed sequence ends 3 residues before the CDR3 terminus, with the missing tail filled in from the germline J gene. V and J are TRBV2 and TRBJ2-1; 10 bases map to TRBD2. This CDR3 is built from 14 residues. The junction had 2 bases not matched to a gene; V was cut back by 7 bases and J by 2 bases. CDR1 and CDR2 (germline): SNHLY, FYNNEI. The CDR3 DNA, read in part, is TGTGCCAGCAAACTAGCGGGACCCTACAATGAG. Its translation is CASKLAGPYNE. The whole CDR3 region reads CASKLAGPYNEQFF.

This clone occurred many times. The read falls 3 residues short of the CDR3 end, and the missing part is taken from the germline J gene. In the same sample, other DNA sequences code for this CDR3. This chain uses TRBV5-1 with TRBJ2-7; weak D call: TRBD1 (6 bases). Trimming cost V 7 bases and J 4 bases, with 15 bases left between them. In germline, CDR1 is SGHRS, CDR2 YFSETQ. The CDR3 consists of 13 residues. The CDR3 reads CASHRDNAYEQYF. The CDR3 bases that were read are TGCGCCAGCCATCGGGACAACGCATACGAG.

This clone was recorded at least ten times. The junction does not match germline at one end; this may be a read error. The DNA ends 3 residues before the CDR3 does, and the rest of the CDR3 is filled in from the germline J gene. The rearrangement joins TRBV4-2 to TRBJ2-7; a weak D match, TRBD1 (5 bases). This CDR3 comprises 18 residues. Germline V gene sequence: CDR1 LGHNA, CDR2 YNFKEQ. CDR3 in amino acids: CASSQRVTGLSLPYEQYF. The covered CDR3 bases are TGCGCCAGCAGCCAACGAGTCACAGGCCTTAGTCTCCCCTACGAG.

A few counts support this clone. CDR3 protein: CSVARYNEQFF. CDR3 DNA, as far as it was read: TGCAGCGTTGCCCGCTACAATGAG. The V and J genes are TRBV29-1 and TRBJ2-1; D remains ambiguous. Read coverage stops 3 residues before the CDR3 terminus; the germline J gene supplies the remainder. CDR3 length: 11 residues. Deletions cut 4 bases from V and 3 bases from J, with 4 bases between. Looked up from germline, CDR1 is SQVTM and CDR2 is ANQGSEA.

In its sample, this clone was seen a few times. The CDR3 sequence: CASSLFGTIYGYTF. Partial CDR3 DNA: TGTGCCAGCAGCTTATTTGGGACAATATATGGC. V is TRBV7-8 and J is TRBJ1-2, with a weak D call TRBD1 (6 bases). Read coverage stops 3 residues before the CDR3 terminus; the germline J gene supplies the remainder. This CDR3 spans 14 amino acids. Trimming took off 2 bases at V and 5 bases at J, with 12 bases between the two ends. Germline lookup yields CDR1 SGHVS and CDR2 FQNEAQ. The full variable domain, rest sourced from reference TRBV7-8 and TRBJ1-2, is GAGVSQSPRYKVAKRGQDVALRCDPISGHVSLFWYQQALGQGPEFLTYFQNEAQLDKSGLPSDRFFAERPEGSVSTLKIQRTQQEDSAVYLCASSLFGTIYGYTFGSGTRLTVV.

The table lists this clone with many counts. Read sequence stops 3 residues before the CDR3 end, and the germline J gene provides the missing end. The rearrangement links TRBV30 to TRBJ1-2, with 8 bases fitting TRBD1. V lost 3 bases and J lost 7; bases outside the gene matches: 13. CDR3 length: 15 residues. CDR1 is GTSNPN, CDR2 SVGIG, per germline (reference sequence). The CDR3 sequence: CAWSDTLTGVAGYTF. Partial CDR3 DNA: TGTGCCTGGAGCGACACCCTGACAGGGGTGGCTGGC.